This T cell receptor beta chain was obtained from a study of cytomegalovirus exposure and HLA in healthy donors. Germline assignment: CDR1 SGHRS and CDR2 YFSETQ. V shed 0 bases and J 5 bases; nucleotides not matched to a gene: 13. The CDR3 is 18 residues long. With 60 Vbeta and 13 Jbeta primers, the PCR was carried out. Here immunoSEQ multiplex PCR was the method, and the copy in TCRdb shows in-frame clones only, minus some. Among 150,000 to 250,000 clones listed, around 78% were seen once. The clonotype originates from a man under 40 in good health and CMV-seronegative. Sequencing input: PBMCs. The chain is built from TRBV5-1 and TRBJ2-5; TRBD2 aligns across 10 bases. CDR3 in DNA: TGCGCCAGCAGCTTGGCGGCCTCGGCTAGCGGGAGTTGGGAGACCCAGTACTTC. Its protein product is CASSLAASASGSWETQYF.